This T cell receptor beta chain was found in a study of T cells in Graves' hyperthyroidism and ophthalmopathy. This clonotype was seen many times. The source material, RNA transcripts, was used to amplify TCR beta CDR3 regions. The HTBI primer set was used in a first-round RT-PCR of the TCR CDR3. MiXCR, run by TCRdb on the multiplex PCR reads, gives a single entry per CDR3 protein. Here the sample spans 500,000 to 550,000 distinct CDR3 sequences, around 20% being singletons. The germline gives CDR1 SGHVS, CDR2 FQNEAQ. V lost 7 bases and J 3 bases, leaving 12 bases between the germline ends. The CDR3 extends over 13 amino acids.

The chain is built from TRBV7-8 and TRBJ1-1, with a weak D call TRBD1 (5 bases). Sample: blood. This clonotype originated in a man aged 18 to 30 with Graves' hyperthyroidism. The CDR3 loop reads CASTGGGDTEAFF. CDR3 coding DNA: TGTGCCAGCACCGGAGGAGGGGACACTGAAGCTTTCTTT.